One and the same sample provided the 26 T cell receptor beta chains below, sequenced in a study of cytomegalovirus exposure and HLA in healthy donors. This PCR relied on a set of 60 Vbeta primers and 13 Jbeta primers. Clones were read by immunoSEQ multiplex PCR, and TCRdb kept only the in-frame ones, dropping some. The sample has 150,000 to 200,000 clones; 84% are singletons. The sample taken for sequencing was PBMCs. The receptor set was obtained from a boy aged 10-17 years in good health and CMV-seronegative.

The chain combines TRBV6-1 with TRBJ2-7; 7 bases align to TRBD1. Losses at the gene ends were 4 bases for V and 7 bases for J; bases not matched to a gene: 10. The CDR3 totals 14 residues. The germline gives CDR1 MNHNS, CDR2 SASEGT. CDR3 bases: TGTGCCAGCAGTGGCGACAGGGTTTCGGGGGAGCAGTACTTC. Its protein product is CASSGDRVSGEQYF.

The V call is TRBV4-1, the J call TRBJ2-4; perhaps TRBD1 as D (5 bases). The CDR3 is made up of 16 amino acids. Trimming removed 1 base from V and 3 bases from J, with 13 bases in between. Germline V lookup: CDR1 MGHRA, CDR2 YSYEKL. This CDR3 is CASSQVPGLVKNIQYF. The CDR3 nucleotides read TGCGCCAGCAGCCAAGTTCCAGGGTTGGTCAAAAACATTCAGTACTTC.

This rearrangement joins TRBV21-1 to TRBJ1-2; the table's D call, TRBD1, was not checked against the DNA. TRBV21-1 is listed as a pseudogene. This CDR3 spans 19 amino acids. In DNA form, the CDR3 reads TGTGCCAGCAGCCCACCAGGACAGGGCCTACCGTTAGCTAACTATGGCTACACCTTC. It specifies CASSPPGQGLPLANYGYTF.

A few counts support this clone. The CDR3, as DNA: TGTGCCAGCCTTCTGGGGGCTTTGAGCACAGATACGCAGTATTTT. Protein: CASLLGALSTDTQYF. V and J are TRBV6-1 and TRBJ2-3; possibly TRBD1 for D (6 bases). V was cut by 8 bases and J by 0 bases, with 15 bases left in between. The CDR3 has 15 amino acids. Germline assignment: CDR1 MNHNS and CDR2 SASEGT.

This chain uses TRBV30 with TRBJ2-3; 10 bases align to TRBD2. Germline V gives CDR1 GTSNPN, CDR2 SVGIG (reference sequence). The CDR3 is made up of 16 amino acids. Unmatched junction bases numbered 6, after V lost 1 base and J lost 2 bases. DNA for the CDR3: TGTGCCTGGAGTGCCGGACTAGCGGTTTTCACAGATACGCAGTATTTT. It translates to CAWSAGLAVFTDTQYF.

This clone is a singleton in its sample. The CDR3 region is CASSQGHYYEQYF. The CDR3 bases are TGTGCCAGCAGCCAGGGACATTACTACGAGCAGTACTTC. This chain joins TRBV14 and TRBJ2-7; possible D gene TRBD1, 6 bases. Per the germline V gene, CDR1 is SGHDN and CDR2 is FVKESK. V was shortened by 3 bases and J by 3 bases, with 9 bases between the two germline ends. The CDR3 loop spans 13 amino acids.

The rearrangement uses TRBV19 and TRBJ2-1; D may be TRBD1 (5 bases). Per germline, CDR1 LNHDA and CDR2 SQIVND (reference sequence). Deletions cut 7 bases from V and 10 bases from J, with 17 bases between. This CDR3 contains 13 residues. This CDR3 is CASTLAGFGEQFF. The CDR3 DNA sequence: TGTGCCAGTACCCTGGCAGGGTTCGGGGAGCAGTTCTTC.

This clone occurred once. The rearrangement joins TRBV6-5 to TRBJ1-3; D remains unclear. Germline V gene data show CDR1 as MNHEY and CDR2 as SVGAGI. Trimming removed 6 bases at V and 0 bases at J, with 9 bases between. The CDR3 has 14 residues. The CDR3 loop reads CASRDYRSGNTIYF. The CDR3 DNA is TGTGCCAGCAGGGACTACCGCTCTGGAAACACCATATATTTT.

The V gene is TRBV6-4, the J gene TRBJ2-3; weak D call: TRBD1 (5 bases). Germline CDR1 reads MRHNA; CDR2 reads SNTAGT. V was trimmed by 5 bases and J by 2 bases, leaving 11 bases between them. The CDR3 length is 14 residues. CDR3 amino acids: CASSRAGITDTQYF. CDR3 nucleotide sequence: TGTGCCAGCAGTCGGGCAGGGATCACAGATACGCAGTATTTT.

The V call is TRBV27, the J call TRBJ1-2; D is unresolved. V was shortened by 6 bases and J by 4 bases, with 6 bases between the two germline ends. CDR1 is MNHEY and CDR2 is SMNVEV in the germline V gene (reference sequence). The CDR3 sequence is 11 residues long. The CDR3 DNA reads TGTGCCAGCAGATCGGGCTATGGCTACACCTTC. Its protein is CASRSGYGYTF.

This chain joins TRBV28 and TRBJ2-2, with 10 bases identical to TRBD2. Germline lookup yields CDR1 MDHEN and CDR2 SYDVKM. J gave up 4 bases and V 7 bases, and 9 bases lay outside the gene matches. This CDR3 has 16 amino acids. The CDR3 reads CASIRTSGDLTGELFF. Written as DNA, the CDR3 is TGTGCCAGCATAAGGACTAGCGGAGACCTCACCGGGGAGCTGTTTTTT.

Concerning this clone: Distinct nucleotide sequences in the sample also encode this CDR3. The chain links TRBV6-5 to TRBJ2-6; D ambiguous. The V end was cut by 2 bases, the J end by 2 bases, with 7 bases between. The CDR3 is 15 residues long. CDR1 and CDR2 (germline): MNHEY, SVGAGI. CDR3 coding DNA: TGTGCCAGCAGTTACGGCAGGACTGGGGCCAACGTCCTGACTTTC. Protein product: CASSYGRTGANVLTF.

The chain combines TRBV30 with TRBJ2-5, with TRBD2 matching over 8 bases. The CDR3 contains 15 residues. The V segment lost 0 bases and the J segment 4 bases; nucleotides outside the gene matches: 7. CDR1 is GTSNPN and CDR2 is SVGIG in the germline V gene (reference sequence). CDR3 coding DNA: TGTGCCTGGAGTGTTAGAGCGGGAGTAGGAGAGACCCAGTACTTC. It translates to CAWSVRAGVGETQYF. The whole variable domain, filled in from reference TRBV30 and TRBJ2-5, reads SQTIHQWPATLVQPVGSPLSLECTVEGTSNPNLYWYRQAAGRGLQLLFYSVGIGQISSEVPQNLSASRPQDRQFILSSKKLLLSDSGFYLCAWSVRAGVGETQYFGPGTRLLVL.

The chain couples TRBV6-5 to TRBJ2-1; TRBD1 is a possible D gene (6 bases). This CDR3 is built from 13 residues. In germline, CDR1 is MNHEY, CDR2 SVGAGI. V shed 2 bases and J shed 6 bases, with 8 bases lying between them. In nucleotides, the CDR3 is TGTGCCAGCAGTTACATAGGGGGCAATGAGCAGTTCTTC. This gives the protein CASSYIGGNEQFF.

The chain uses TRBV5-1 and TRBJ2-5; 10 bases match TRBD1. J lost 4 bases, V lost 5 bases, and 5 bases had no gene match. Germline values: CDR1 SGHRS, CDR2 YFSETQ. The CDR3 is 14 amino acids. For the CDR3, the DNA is TGCGCCAGCAGACGAGGGACAGGGGTAGAGACCCAGTACTTC. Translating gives CASRRGTGVETQYF.

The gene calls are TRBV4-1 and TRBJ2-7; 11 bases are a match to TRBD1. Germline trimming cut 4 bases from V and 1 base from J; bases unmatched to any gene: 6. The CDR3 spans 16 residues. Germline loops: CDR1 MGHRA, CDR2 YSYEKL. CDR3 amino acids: CASSPGQGAPSYEQYF. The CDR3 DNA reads TGCGCCAGCAGCCCAGGACAGGGGGCACCGTCCTACGAGCAGTACTTC.

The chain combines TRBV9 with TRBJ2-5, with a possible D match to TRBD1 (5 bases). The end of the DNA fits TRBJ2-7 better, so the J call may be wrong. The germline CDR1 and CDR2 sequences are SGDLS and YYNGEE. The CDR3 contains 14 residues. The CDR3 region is CASSVGRVGYEQYF. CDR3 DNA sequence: TGTGCCAGCAGCGTCGGCAGGGTAGGCTACGAGCAGTACTTC.

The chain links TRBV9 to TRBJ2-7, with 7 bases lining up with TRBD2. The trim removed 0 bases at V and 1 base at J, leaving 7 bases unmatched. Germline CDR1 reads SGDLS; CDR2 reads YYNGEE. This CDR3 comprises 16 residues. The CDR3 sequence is CASSVGVLAESYEQYF. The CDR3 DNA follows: TGTGCCAGCAGCGTAGGGGTTCTAGCGGAATCCTACGAGCAGTACTTC.

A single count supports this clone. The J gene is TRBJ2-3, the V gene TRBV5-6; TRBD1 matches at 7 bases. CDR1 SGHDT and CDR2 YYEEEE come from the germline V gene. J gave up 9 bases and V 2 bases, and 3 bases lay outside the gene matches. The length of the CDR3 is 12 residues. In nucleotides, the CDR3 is TGTGCCAGCAGCTTTCACAGGGGAACGCAGTATTTT. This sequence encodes CASSFHRGTQYF.

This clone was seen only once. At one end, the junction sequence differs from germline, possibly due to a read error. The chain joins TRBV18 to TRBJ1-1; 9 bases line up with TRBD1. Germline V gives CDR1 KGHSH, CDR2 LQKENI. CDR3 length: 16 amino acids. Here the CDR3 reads CASSPQGAGLNTEAFF. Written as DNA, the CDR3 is TGTGCCAGCTCCCCACAGGGGGCGGGTTTGAACACTGAAGCTTTCTTT. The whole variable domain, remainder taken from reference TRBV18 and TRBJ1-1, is NAGVMQNPRHLVRRRGQEARLRCSPMKGHSHVYWYRQLPEEGLKFMVYLQKENIIDESGMPKERFSAEFPKEGPSILRIQQVVRGDSAAYFCASSPQGAGLNTEAFFGQGTRLTVV.

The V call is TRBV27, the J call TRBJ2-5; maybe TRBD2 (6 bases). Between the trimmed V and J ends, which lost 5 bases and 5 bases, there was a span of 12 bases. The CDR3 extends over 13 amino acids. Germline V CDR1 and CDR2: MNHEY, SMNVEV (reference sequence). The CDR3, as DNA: TGTGCCAGCAGTACGGGGAGGCGGGAGACCCAGTACTTC. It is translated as CASSTGRRETQYF.

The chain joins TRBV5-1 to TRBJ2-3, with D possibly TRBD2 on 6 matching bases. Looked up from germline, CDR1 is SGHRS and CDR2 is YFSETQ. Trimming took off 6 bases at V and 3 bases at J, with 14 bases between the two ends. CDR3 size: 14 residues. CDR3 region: CASKLEGVTDTQYF. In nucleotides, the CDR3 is TGCGCCAGCAAGTTGGAGGGCGTGACAGATACGCAGTATTTT.

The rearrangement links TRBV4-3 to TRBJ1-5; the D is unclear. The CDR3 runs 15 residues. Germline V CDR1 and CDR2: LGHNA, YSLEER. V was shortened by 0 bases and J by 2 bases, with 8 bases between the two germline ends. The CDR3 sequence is CASSQEMGGNQPQHF. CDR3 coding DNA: TGCGCCAGCAGCCAAGAGATGGGAGGCAATCAGCCCCAGCATTTT.

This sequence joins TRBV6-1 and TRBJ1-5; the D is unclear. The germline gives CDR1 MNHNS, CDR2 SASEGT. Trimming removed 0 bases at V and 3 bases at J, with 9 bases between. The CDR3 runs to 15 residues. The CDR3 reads CASSEANSFNQPQHF. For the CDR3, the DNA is TGTGCCAGCAGTGAAGCGAACAGCTTCAATCAGCCCCAGCATTTT.

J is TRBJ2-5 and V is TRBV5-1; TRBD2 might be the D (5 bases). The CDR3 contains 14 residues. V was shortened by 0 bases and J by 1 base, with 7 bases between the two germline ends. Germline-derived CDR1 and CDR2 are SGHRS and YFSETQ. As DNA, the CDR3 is TGCGCCAGCAGCTTGGCGGGGTCCCAAGAGACCCAGTACTTC. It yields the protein CASSLAGSQETQYF.

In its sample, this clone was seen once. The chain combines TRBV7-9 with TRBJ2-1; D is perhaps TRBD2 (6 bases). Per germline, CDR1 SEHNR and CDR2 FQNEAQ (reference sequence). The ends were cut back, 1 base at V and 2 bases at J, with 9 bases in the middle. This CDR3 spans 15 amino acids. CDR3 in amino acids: CASSLGRAAYNEQFF. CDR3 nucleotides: TGTGCCAGCAGCTTAGGGAGGGCCGCCTACAATGAGCAGTTCTTC. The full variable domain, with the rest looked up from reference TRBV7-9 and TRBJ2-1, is DTGVSQNPRHKITKRGQNVTFRCDPISEHNRLYWYRQTLGQGPEFLTYFQNEAQLEKSRLLSDRFSAERPKGSFSTLEIQRTEQGDSAMYLCASSLGRAAYNEQFFGPGTRLTVL.